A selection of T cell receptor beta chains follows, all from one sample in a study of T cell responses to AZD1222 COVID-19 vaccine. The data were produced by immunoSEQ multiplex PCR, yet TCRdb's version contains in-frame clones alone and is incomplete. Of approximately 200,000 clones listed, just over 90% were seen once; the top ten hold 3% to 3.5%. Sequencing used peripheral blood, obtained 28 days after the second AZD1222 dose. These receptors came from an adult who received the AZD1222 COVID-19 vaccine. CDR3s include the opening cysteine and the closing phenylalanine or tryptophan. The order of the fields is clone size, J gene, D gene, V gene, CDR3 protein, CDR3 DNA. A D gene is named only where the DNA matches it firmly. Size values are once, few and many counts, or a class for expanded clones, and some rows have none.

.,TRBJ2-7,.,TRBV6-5,CASSYFGKSHEQYF,TGTGCCAGCAGTTACTTCGGGAAATCCCACGAGCAGTACTTC
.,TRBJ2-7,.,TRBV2,CATTGEPYEQYF,TGTGCCACCACGGGGGAGCCCTACGAGCAGTACTTC
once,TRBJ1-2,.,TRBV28,CASCSALGYTF,TGTGCCAGCTGCTCAGCACTCGGCTACACCTTC
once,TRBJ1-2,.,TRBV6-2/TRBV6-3,CASSYSTSGGYYGYTF,TGTGCCAGCAGTTACTCAACCTCCGGGGGCTACTATGGCTACACCTTC
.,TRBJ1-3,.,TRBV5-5,CASSRVPLSGNTIYF,TGTGCCAGCAGCCGGGTACCCCTCTCTGGAAACACCATATATTTT
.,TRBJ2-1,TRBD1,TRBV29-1,CSVVGGQGVDEQFF,TGCAGCGTTGTCGGGGGACAGGGAGTCGATGAGCAGTTCTTC
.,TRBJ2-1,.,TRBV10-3,CAISESPGYRSYNEQFF,TGTGCCATCAGTGAGTCACCAGGGTACCGCTCCTACAATGAGCAGTTCTTC
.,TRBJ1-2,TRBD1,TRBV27,CASSHGALRGPNYGYTF,TGTGCCAGCAGCCACGGGGCCTTAAGGGGGCCGAACTATGGCTACACCTTC
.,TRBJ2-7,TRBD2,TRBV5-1,CASSLAASGRAEQYF,TGCGCCAGCAGCTTGGCGGCTAGCGGGAGGGCCGAGCAGTACTTC
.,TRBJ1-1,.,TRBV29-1,CSVGLMNTEAFF,TGCAGCGTTGGGCTTATGAACACTGAAGCTTTCTTT
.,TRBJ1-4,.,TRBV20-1,CSASGRVYSRGGTNEKLFF,TGCAGTGCGAGTGGGCGAGTTTACTCAAGGGGTGGAACTAATGAAAAACTGTTTTTT
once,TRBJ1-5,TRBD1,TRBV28,CASETGQGDQPQHF,TGTGCCAGCGAAACTGGACAGGGAGATCAGCCCCAGCATTTT
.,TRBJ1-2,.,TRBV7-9,CASSLGPFYTF,TGTGCCAGCAGCTTAGGTCCGTTCTACACCTTC
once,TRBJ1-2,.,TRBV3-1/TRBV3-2,CASSPRAGYGYTF,TGTGCCAGCAGCCCCCGCGCTGGGTATGGCTACACCTTC
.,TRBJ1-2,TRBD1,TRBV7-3,CASSSQPGQGPYGYTF,TGTGCCAGCAGCTCACAACCGGGACAGGGACCTTATGGCTACACCTTC
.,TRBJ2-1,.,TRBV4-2,CASSQFPGPTRNEQFF,TGTGCCAGCAGCCAATTTCCGGGACCGACGCGCAATGAGCAGTTCTTC
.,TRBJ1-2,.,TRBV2,CASSEGRGGYTF,TGTGCCAGCAGTGAGGGCAGGGGTGGCTACACCTTC
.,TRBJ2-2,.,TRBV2,CASSDWGGLSSLTGELFF,TGTGCCAGCAGTGATTGGGGCGGGCTAAGTTCGTTGACCGGGGAGCTGTTTTTT
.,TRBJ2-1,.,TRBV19,CASRHSGNSYNEQFF,TGTGCCAGTAGACATAGCGGAAACTCCTACAATGAGCAGTTCTTC
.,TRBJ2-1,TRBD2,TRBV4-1,CASSQVLTSGSNEQFF,TGCGCCAGCAGCCAAGTTCTGACTAGCGGGAGTAATGAGCAGTTCTTC
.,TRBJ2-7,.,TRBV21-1,CASIPTSGQGIYEQYF,TGTGCCAGCATCCCCACTTCCGGACAGGGAATCTACGAGCAGTACTTC
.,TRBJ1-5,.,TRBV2,CASREGLSNQPQHF,TGTGCCAGCAGGGAGGGGTTGAGCAATCAGCCCCAGCATTTT
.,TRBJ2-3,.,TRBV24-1,CATSENIPDTQYF,TGTGCCACCAGTGAGAATATTCCAGATACGCAGTATTTT
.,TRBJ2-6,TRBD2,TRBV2,CASSEGLAGVSGANVLTF,TGTGCCAGCAGTGAGGGACTAGCGGGCGTCTCTGGGGCCAACGTCCTGACTTTC
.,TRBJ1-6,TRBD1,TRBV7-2,CASSLGRQGLKGNSPLHF,TGTGCCAGCAGCTTAGGCCGACAGGGCCTTAAGGGTAATTCACCCCTCCACTTT
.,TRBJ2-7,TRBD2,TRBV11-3,CASSLATSGRGDEQYF,TGTGCCAGCAGCTTAGCGACTAGCGGGAGAGGCGACGAGCAGTACTTC
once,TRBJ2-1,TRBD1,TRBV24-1,CATQGAYNEQFF,TGTGCCACCCAGGGGGCGTACAATGAGCAGTTCTTC
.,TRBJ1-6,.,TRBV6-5,CASSYGSSTSPLHF,TGTGCCAGCAGTTACGGGTCGAGCACCTCACCCCTCCACTTT
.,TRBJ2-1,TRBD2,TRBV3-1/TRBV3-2,CASSQLAGSDNEQFF,TGTGCCAGCAGCCAACTAGCGGGAAGCGACAATGAGCAGTTCTTC
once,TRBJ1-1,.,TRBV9,CASSVDTGRTEAFF,TGTGCCAGCAGCGTCGATACAGGGCGCACTGAAGCTTTCTTT
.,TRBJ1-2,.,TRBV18,CASSPTRDRSYGYTF,TGTGCCAGCTCACCGACTCGCGACAGAAGCTATGGCTACACCTTC
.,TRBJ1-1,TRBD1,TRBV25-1,CASSGDRANTEAFF,TGTGCCAGCAGTGGGGACAGGGCGAACACTGAAGCTTTCTTT
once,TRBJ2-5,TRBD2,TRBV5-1,CASSFEGGPTETQYF,TGCGCCAGCAGCTTCGAGGGAGGGCCGACGGAGACCCAGTACTTC
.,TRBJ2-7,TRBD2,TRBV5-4,CASRKRESHEQYF,TGTGCCAGCAGAAAGCGGGAGTCCCACGAGCAGTACTTC
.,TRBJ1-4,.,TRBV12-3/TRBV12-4,CASSFLGSKLFF,TGTGCCAGCAGCTTTCTAGGGTCTAAACTGTTTTTT
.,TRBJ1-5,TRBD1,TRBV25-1,CASRMTGVTDQPQHF,TGTGCCAGCAGGATGACAGGGGTCACGGATCAGCCCCAGCATTTT
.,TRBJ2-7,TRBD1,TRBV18,CASSPRQPGQSQAEQYF,TGTGCCAGCTCACCTCGACAGCCGGGACAGAGTCAGGCCGAGCAGTACTTC
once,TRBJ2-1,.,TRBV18,CASSPPSYNEQFF,TGTGCCAGCTCACCACCCTCTTACAATGAGCAGTTCTTC
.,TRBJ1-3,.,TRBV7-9,CASSSAKKGNTIYF,TGTGCCAGCAGCTCGGCCAAAAAGGGAAACACCATATATTTT